This T cell receptor (beta chain) was observed in a study of T cell repertoires in cytomegalovirus infection. Overall study findings and caveats: There were carriers of CMV plus the relevant HLA, and cumulative public TCR beta family frequency identified them.

Of note for this clonotype: What it binds is not known. This may be a read error, as it is one base from a much larger clone.

TCRdb ran MiXCR on the reads and lists one entry per CDR3 protein. In the table there are approximately 97,000 distinct CDR3 sequences, 16% of which are singletons. The CDR3 spans 13 residues. V lost 9 bases, J lost 7 bases, and 5 bases stayed unmatched. Germline V lookup: CDR1 LNHDA, CDR2 SQIVND (reference sequence). Sequencing input: PBMCs. J is TRBJ1-6 and V is TRBV19, with 8 nucleotides matching TRBD1. The source is a human donor in good health (CMV status not recorded). Some clones in this sample may be carry-over from other donors' samples. The CDR3 sequence is CASGDRLNSPLHF. The CDR3 DNA is TGTGCCAGCGGGGACAGGTTGAATTCACCCCTCCACTTT. The full variable domain, its missing parts supplied by reference TRBV19 and TRBJ1-6, is DGGITQSPKYLFRKEGQNVTLSCEQNLNHDAMYWYRQDPGQGLRLIYYSQIVNDFQKGDIAEGYSVSREKKESFPLTVTSAQKNPTAFYLCASGDRLNSPLHFGNGTRLTVT.